A selection of T cell receptor beta chains follows, all from one sample in a study of blood T cell repertoires in COVID-19. Data came from immunoSEQ multiplex PCR; TCRdb stores just in-frame clones and leaves some out. The data hold approximately 210,000 clones, with nearly 90% observed a single time. The sequenced sample was peripheral blood. All receptors derive from a woman aged 40 to 55 who had recovered from COVID-19. CDR3s include the opening cysteine and the closing phenylalanine or tryptophan. Fields, in order: CDR3 length, clone size, J gene, D gene, V gene, CDR3 DNA, CDR3 protein. D genes are given only for firm matches. Some rows have no size entry. The others give once, few or many, or a class for an expanded clone.

>14|NA|TRBJ2-5|NA|TRBV4-1
TGCGCCAGCAGCCAATGGTTAGGAGAAGAGACCCAGTACTTC
CASSQWLGEETQYF
>13|NA|TRBJ1-3|NA|TRBV12-3/TRBV12-4
TGTGCCAGCAGTTTATATCGTGGAAACACCATATATTTT
CASSLYRGNTIYF
>13|few|TRBJ1-1|NA|TRBV7-2
TGTGCCAGCAGCTTAAGGGGGAACACTGAAGCTTTCTTT
CASSLRGNTEAFF
>14|NA|TRBJ2-1|TRBD1|TRBV30
TGTGCCTGGAGTGTACGACAGGGTATCGATGAGCAGTTCTTC
CAWSVRQGIDEQFF
>13|NA|TRBJ2-4|NA|TRBV2
TGTGCCAGCAGTGACGGAGCCAAAAACATTCAGTACTTC
CASSDGAKNIQYF
>13|NA|TRBJ1-1|NA|TRBV16
TGTGCCAGCAGCCAATACACAGGCGTCGAAGCTTTCTTT
CASSQYTGVEAFF
>12|NA|TRBJ1-1|NA|TRBV29-1
TGCAGCACGGCTAGGGGGTTGACTGAAGCTTTCTTT
CSTARGLTEAFF
>16|once|TRBJ2-3|TRBD2|TRBV6-6
TGTGCCAGCAGCTTTAAAGCGGGAGGGGACACAGATACGCAGTATTTT
CASSFKAGGDTDTQYF
>12|NA|TRBJ2-1|TRBD1|TRBV7-9
TGTGCCAGCAGCCTGGACAGGGATGGGCAGTTCTTC
CASSLDRDGQFF
>14|few|TRBJ2-5|NA|TRBV5-5
TGTGCCAGCAGTCGGTGGACAGACAAAGAGACCCAGTACTTC
CASSRWTDKETQYF
>15|NA|TRBJ2-1|NA|TRBV6-2/TRBV6-3
TGTGCCAGCAGTTACTCATCCACTAGCCTCAATGAGCAGTTCTTC
CASSYSSTSLNEQFF
>19|NA|TRBJ2-1|TRBD1|TRBV19
TGTGCCAGTAGCAACGGTGCAAGATCCGGGACAGGGGTATACAATGAGCAGTTCTTC
CASSNGARSGTGVYNEQFF
>14|once|TRBJ1-3|TRBD1|TRBV28
TGTGCCAGCCGACCGACAGGGCTTGGAAACACCATATATTTT
CASRPTGLGNTIYF
>11|NA|TRBJ2-3|NA|TRBV5-1
TGCGCCAGCAGCTTGCTTGATACGCAGTATTTT
CASSLLDTQYF
>15|NA|TRBJ1-5|TRBD1|TRBV2
TGTGCCAGCAGTACCACTGACAGGGTATATCAGCCCCAGCATTTT
CASSTTDRVYQPQHF
>19|NA|TRBJ2-5|TRBD1|TRBV24-1
TGTGCCACCAGTGATTTAATTAGACAGGGGGATAGGAGGGAAGAGACCCAGTACTTC
CATSDLIRQGDRREETQYF
>13|once|TRBJ2-3|NA|TRBV3-1/TRBV3-2
TGTGCCAGCAGCCAAGCCGGCACAGATACGCAGTATTTT
CASSQAGTDTQYF
>19|NA|TRBJ1-5|NA|TRBV7-8
TGTGCCAGCAGCCCACGGGGACACAGGGTAAGAAGTGTCAATCAGCCCCAGCATTTT
CASSPRGHRVRSVNQPQHF
>15|NA|TRBJ2-1|TRBD2|TRBV30
TGTGCCTTGCGGGGGGACTCGTTATCCTACAATGAGCAGTTCTTC
CALRGDSLSYNEQFF
>18|NA|TRBJ2-3|TRBD2|TRBV7-9
TGTGCCAGCAGGAAGCTCGATAGCGGGAGGTCTGAAAAAGATACGCAGTATTTT
CASRKLDSGRSEKDTQYF
>15|NA|TRBJ2-7|TRBD2|TRBV3-1/TRBV3-2
TGTGCCAGCAGCTCATCGGGCGGGAGAAGCTACGAGCAGTACTTC
CASSSSGGRSYEQYF
>11|NA|TRBJ2-5|NA|TRBV7-2
TGTGCCAGCAGCCCCCGAGAGACCCAGTACTTC
CASSPRETQYF
>14|NA|TRBJ2-3|TRBD1|TRBV3-1/TRBV3-2
TGTGCCAGCAACCACAGGGGTGGTTCAGATACGCAGTATTTT
CASNHRGGSDTQYF
>15|NA|TRBJ2-7|NA|TRBV19
TGTGCCAGTAGTATGGACTCTAGGAGCTCCTACGAGCAGTACTTC
CASSMDSRSSYEQYF
>15|NA|TRBJ1-1|TRBD1|TRBV6-5
TGTGCCAGCAGTCCAACCGGACAGGGTGGCACTGAAGCTTTCTTT
CASSPTGQGGTEAFF
>16|NA|TRBJ2-2|TRBD1|TRBV30
TGTGCCTGGAGCGCATGGGACAGTTTGGGAGCCGGGGAGCTGTTTTTT
CAWSAWDSLGAGELFF
>14|NA|TRBJ1-2|TRBD1|TRBV30
TGTGCCTGGGACCAATGGGACAGGGGAAATGGCTACACCTTC
CAWDQWDRGNGYTF
>16|once|TRBJ2-1|TRBD2|TRBV5-4
TGTGCCAGCAGCTTGGGGGGACTAGCGGGTAAGAATGAGCAGTTCTTC
CASSLGGLAGKNEQFF
>15|NA|TRBJ1-2|TRBD1|TRBV12-5
TGTGCTAGTGGTTTACCGGGACAGGTACTCTATGGCTACACCTTC
CASGLPGQVLYGYTF
>14|NA|TRBJ1-2|TRBD1|TRBV7-8
TGTGCCAGCAGCTTAGGCGGCAGGGGGCTTGGCTACACCTTC
CASSLGGRGLGYTF
>15|NA|TRBJ2-3|TRBD1|TRBV6-4
TGTGCCAGCAGTGCGGAGACAGGGAGCACAGATACGCAGTATTTT
CASSAETGSTDTQYF
>15|NA|TRBJ2-7|TRBD1|TRBV30
TGTGCCTGGAAAAATCCCGGGACAGGAACCTACGAGCAGTACTTC
CAWKNPGTGTYEQYF
>16|NA|TRBJ1-1|TRBD1|TRBV5-6
TGTGCCAGCAGCTTGGTCCGGGGACAGGGGGGGACTGAAGCTTTCTTT
CASSLVRGQGGTEAFF
>12|few|TRBJ1-5|TRBD1|TRBV27
TGTGCCAGCAGGGACAGGGGCCAGCCCCAGCATTTT
CASRDRGQPQHF
>15|NA|TRBJ2-7|TRBD2|TRBV7-9
TGTGCCAGCAGCTTAAGCGGGATCGGCTCCTACGAGCAGTACTTC
CASSLSGIGSYEQYF
>15|many|TRBJ1-2|TRBD1|TRBV2
TGTGCCAGCAGTGAGGGACAGACCGGTAACTATGGCTACACCTTC
CASSEGQTGNYGYTF
>15|NA|TRBJ2-1|NA|TRBV19
TGTGCCAGTAGCCTCGGGTTCTCTCCCTACAATGAGCAGTTCTTC
CASSLGFSPYNEQFF
>19|NA|TRBJ2-7|TRBD2|TRBV29-1
TGCAGCGTTGAAGATCCCCTGCCGGGCTCGAGCGGGAGCTCCTACGAGCAGTACTTC
CSVEDPLPGSSGSSYEQYF
>12|NA|TRBJ2-7|NA|TRBV6-4
TGTGCCGCCGCGGGGTGCGCCTACGAGCAGTACTTC
CAAAGCAYEQYF
>15|NA|TRBJ2-7|TRBD1|TRBV11-2
TGTGCCAGCAGCTTAGAGGGGCAGGGGGCTTACGAGCAGTACTTC
CASSLEGQGAYEQYF
>15|NA|TRBJ1-2|TRBD1|TRBV7-9
TGTGCCAGCAGCTCACCCGGACAGGGGAACTATGGCTACACCTTC
CASSSPGQGNYGYTF
>14|NA|TRBJ2-7|NA|TRBV7-2
TGTGCCAGCAGCATTAGCGGAGGAGCCTACGAGCAGTACTTC
CASSISGGAYEQYF
>16|NA|TRBJ1-5|TRBD1|TRBV28
TGTGCCAGCAGTTCCTCGGGACAGGGGAGCAATCAGCCCCAGCATTTT
CASSSSGQGSNQPQHF
>14|once|TRBJ1-6|TRBD1|TRBV10-3
TGTGCCATCAGTTCAGGGGGCGATAATTCACCCCTCCACTTT
CAISSGGDNSPLHF
>15|NA|TRBJ2-7|NA|TRBV4-2
TGTGCCAGCAGCCAAGATACCGGGGGATCCTACGAGCAGTACTTC
CASSQDTGGSYEQYF
>16|once|TRBJ1-5|TRBD1|TRBV27
TGTGCCAGCAGTTTATCGGGGACAGTGGGCAATCAGCCCCAGCATTTT
CASSLSGTVGNQPQHF
>14|NA|TRBJ1-1|NA|TRBV24-1
TGTGCCACCAGTGATTCACAGGGAGGGTCTGAAGCTTTCTTT
CATSDSQGGSEAFF
>15|NA|TRBJ1-1|TRBD1|TRBV4-1
TGCGCCAGCAGCCATGGGGGACAGTTGAACACTGAAGCTTTCTTT
CASSHGGQLNTEAFF